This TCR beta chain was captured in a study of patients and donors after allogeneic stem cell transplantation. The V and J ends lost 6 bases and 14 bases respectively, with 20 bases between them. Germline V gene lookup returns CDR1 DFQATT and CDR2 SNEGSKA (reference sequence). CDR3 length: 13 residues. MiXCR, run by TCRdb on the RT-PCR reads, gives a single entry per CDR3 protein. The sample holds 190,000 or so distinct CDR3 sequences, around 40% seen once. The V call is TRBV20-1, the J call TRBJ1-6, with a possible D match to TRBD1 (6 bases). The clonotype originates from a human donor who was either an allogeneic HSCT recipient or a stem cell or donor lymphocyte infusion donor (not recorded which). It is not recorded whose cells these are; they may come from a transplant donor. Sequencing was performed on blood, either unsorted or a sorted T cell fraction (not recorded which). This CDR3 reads CSATGTKDGTLHF. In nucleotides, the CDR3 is TGCAGTGCAACCGGGACAAAGGACGGCACCCTCCACTTT.